This TCR beta chain was documented in a study of cytomegalovirus exposure and HLA in healthy donors (dated by TCRdb to 2015 to 2018). About the investigation overall: According to an earlier analysis of 450 to 650 of the donors, roughly 180 million T cells yielded over 100 million unique TCR beta sequences and approximately 300 Gb of sequence data. An early release covering 550 to 650 HLA-typed donors comprised about 300 gigabases of sequencing data and tens of millions of unique TCR sequences. Of the 350 to 450 genotyped donors, 65% to 90% were placed in the genetic ancestry cluster associated with self-reported Caucasian donors. The study aimed to test whether cataloging public T cell receptors could reveal signatures of past pathogen exposure. The T cell repertoires of 700 or so subjects were profiled by immunosequencing and related to cytomegalovirus serostatus. In addition to the first cohort of around 670 subjects, a separate validation cohort of 130 or so different subjects was used. To predict cytomegalovirus infection status, the study brought together high-throughput TCR immunosequencing, statistical association of individual TCRs with disease status, and machine learning. A later analysis re-examined previously published TCR beta repertoires from 610 or so donors and added high-resolution HLA genotyping to investigate patterns of TCR occurrence. Rather than using new phenotypic data, the later analysis identified candidate immune exposures from TCR beta sequences and from how often those sequences occurred across donors. An earlier analysis of some 500 of the donors applied high-throughput TCR beta sequencing to assess whether each TCR beta V gene segment acted as functional or pseudogenic. Donor age, sex, ethnicity and CMV serostatus were collected together with the repertoire data. A later genetic analysis used genome-wide SNP genotypes for 398 of the 666 donors, treating that subset as a discovery cohort. Every discovery cohort repertoire had been produced on one sequencing platform. HLA typing included class I and class II loci at four-digit resolution. Typing coverage varied by locus: roughly 620-640 donors for A, B, C, DRB1 and DQB1; 522 for DQA1; over 600 for DPA1; 450 to 480 for DPB1. Roughly 5 DR-DQ haplotypes were treated as single units for association and clustering because of strong linkage in the cohort. Across some 400 genotyped donors of the cohort, an average of about 240,000 unique TCR beta nucleotide sequences per donor were sequenced, and 15% to 20% of those sequences were non-productive.

Ends trimmed: V by 10 bases, J by 2 bases; bases unmatched to a gene: 13. The germline V gene yields SGHRS for CDR1 and YFSETQ for CDR2. The CDR3 goes from the cysteine to the phenylalanine over 17 residues. This entry keeps only the CDR3 DNA: 51 bases, framed from base 1. Library prep was done by the immunoSEQ multiplex PCR assay. For the multiplex PCR, a mixture combining 60 forward primers for TCR Vbeta segments and 13 reverse primers for TCR Jbeta segments was used. A multiplex PCR assay on genomic DNA amplified the CDR3 region of rearranged TCR beta genes. Amplified TCR beta libraries were sequenced as 87-base-pair reads on the Illumina HiSeq System. In the paper's pipeline: A later analysis counted 65 million to 90 million unique TCR beta chains across the 670 or so repertoires, and roughly 10 million of these chains were shared by at least two donors. A nearest-neighbor algorithm error-corrected the raw reads and collapsed the reads into unique sequences, merging closely related sequences to remove PCR and sequencing errors. CDR3 sequences were aligned to IMGT reference sequences to assign V, D and J gene segments. For a sequence to be retained, a match of at least six nucleotides to both a V gene segment and a J gene segment was required. A rearrangement counted as productive if the CDR3 had no stop codons and remained in frame with V and J, and every other rearrangement counted as non-productive. CDR3 was defined according to IMGT convention as the region running from the second conserved V-encoded cysteine to the conserved J-encoded phenylalanine. The earlier analysis of roughly 590 of the donors excluded sequences that lacked an unambiguous match to a single V gene segment. An earlier analysis of just under 600 of the donors called V segments functional above 56.7% productive rearrangements and segregating when the between-donor standard deviation exceeded 5%. A statistical classification framework was built for diagnosing cytomegalovirus status from the catalog of TCR beta chain sequences. A later analysis assigned V and J genes by comparing TCR nucleotide sequences with IMGT/GENE-DB human TR gene sequences. Using the TCRdist pipeline, a later analysis assigned CDR3 sequences along with most-parsimonious VDJ recombination scenarios. In a later analysis, every TCR beta chain was defined by the combination of its CDR3 amino acid sequence and its V-gene family, and reads without a unique V-gene family were dropped. In a later analysis, 450 to 600 highly shared, low-generation-probability nucleotide sequences were removed to address suspected cross-contamination and a sequencing artifact. In a later analysis, a clonal expansion index was calculated for each public chain from normalized within-repertoire ranks of inferred template counts. In a later analysis, generation probabilities were computed using a VDJ recombination model fitted to out-of-frame rearrangements, and the results were checked against IGoR. In a later analysis, TCR-TCR, TCR-HLA and TCR-CMV co-occurrence was scored with hypergeometric tests, and a repertoire-size bias correction was applied to TCR pairs. To estimate false discovery rates, a later analysis permuted the HLA or CMV assignments 20 times. In a later analysis, co-occurring TCRs were grouped with DBSCAN, and TCRdist sequence similarity was added when clustering was performed within HLA-allele-positive subsets. For co-occurrence clustering, repertoires with fewer than 30,000 or more than 120,000 public chains were excluded, along with about five repertoires with anomalous nucleotide sharing. Entries here come from immuneACCESS through TCRdb and include only in-frame sequences with V and J called. Some clones fail to appear in such tables; in the studies checked, an unresolved V gene covers under half of the shortfall, and the cause of the remainder is unknown. V, J and clone size reflect that table, while D and trimming were determined from the DNA. Across this sample there are more than 130,000 clones, with roughly three quarters seen only once. The ten largest clones represent 3.9% of the sample.

Broader findings and caveats from the paper: V-gene and J-gene trimming of TCR beta chains was associated with a missense DCLRE1C variant in a later genetic analysis, and the association was replicated in an independent cohort. At a false discovery rate of 0.05, a later analysis linked some 17,000 TCR beta sequences to specific HLA alleles. The authors suggested that the approach could potentially be generalized to other disease states and immunological phenotypes. HLA typing was unavailable for some donors at each locus, so association tests used only the typed subset. Linkage disequilibrium might explain the correlated functional status among segregating V segments, but an unknown experimental factor could not be excluded. The 87-base-pair reads could not distinguish some IMGT-functional V segments, including TRBV6-2 and TRBV6-3, so those segments were excluded. The earlier analysis of fewer than 750 of the donors excluded 15 to 20 rarely observed V segments, including chromosome 9 orphons, because counts were too low. In vitro tests confirmed that a few of the cytomegalovirus-associated TCR beta chains recognize cytomegalovirus antigens. Immune exposure information for the cohort was limited to CMV serostatus. When HLA alleles, especially DR and DQ, strongly co-occurred, TCR associations were difficult to assign to individual alleles. Across donors, most TCR sequences were observed very rarely, whereas some public TCRs were present in many individuals. Cytomegalovirus status was reported to be diagnosed by the classifier with high specificity and sensitivity in both the original and validation cohorts. A group of highly shared sequence variants was considered likely to be a technical artifact of the sequencing pipeline. In a later genetic analysis, fewer N-insertions in productive TCRs were reported among donors in an Asian-associated ancestry cluster than the approximately 710-donor mean. In a later analysis, TCR association rates were found to vary across HLA loci, with the most associated TCRs seen for DRB1 alleles and the fewest for HLA-C alleles. A total of about 180 TCR beta chains were listed by the study as associated with cytomegalovirus. In a later analysis, several top co-occurrence clusters were reported to appear linked to parvovirus B19, influenza, CMV and Epstein-Barr virus. Compared with equally common non-associated chains, HLA-associated TCR beta chains in a later analysis were more clonally expanded and had lower generation probabilities. Roughly uniform sequencing depth across donors was assumed in presence/absence analyses, although this assumption may not hold. Only TCR beta chains were sequenced in this cohort, and the absence of alpha or paired-chain data limited detectable features. An earlier analysis of approximately 590 of the donors showed that most TCR beta V segments appeared in productive rearrangements either about 87% or about 30% of the time, which broadly matched IMGT annotations. A further reported finding was that TCR beta sequences accurately predicted the HLA-A and HLA-B alleles for most subjects in the first cohort. In a later analysis, most CMV-associated TCR beta chains were found to appear HLA-restricted, with HLA associations seemingly driven largely by CMV exposure.

The cohort was made up of 500 to 850 healthy bone marrow donors. All cohort members were sampled while nominally healthy, although unrecorded immune exposures were likely present. The donor was CMV seronegative and was included in the group of 352 seronegative cohort members. Each donor provided a peripheral blood sample, and peripheral blood mononuclear cells were used for TCR beta sequencing. Genomic DNA extraction from the blood cell samples was performed with the Qiagen DNeasy Blood Extraction Kit. A note on this clone: Its antigen is still unknown. Per-nucleotide qualities are absent, and no much larger clonotype sits a single base away.

This TCR came from a man in his late teens or twenties in good health and CMV-seronegative. The receptor chain draws on TRBV5-1 and TRBJ2-5; TRBD2 agrees with 14 junctional bases. The sequenced sample was PBMCs. Read as DNA, the sequence is TGCGCCCATGCCGGGACTAGCGGGAGACTCGGGCAAGAGACCCAGTACTTC. The translation is CAHAGTSGRLGQETQYF. Beyond the CDR3, the reference TRBV5-1 and TRBJ2-5 genes provide the residues; the full variable domain reads: KAGVTQTPRYLIKTRGQQVTLSCSPISGHRSVSWYQQTPGQGLQFLFEYFSETQRNKGNFPGRFSGRQFSNSRSEMNVSTLELGDSALYLCAHAGTSGRLGQETQYFGPGTRLLVL.